The 11 T cell receptor beta chains reported below all come from one sample, sequenced in a study of blood T cell repertoires in COVID-19. Some clones are missing from TCRdb's copy, which holds only in-frame ones; the method was immunoSEQ multiplex PCR. The sample includes nearly 250,000 clones, about 83% of them seen just once. The sample comprised PBMCs or T cells enriched from blood (not recorded which). These receptors were taken from a woman aged 50 to 60 who had recovered from COVID-19.

CDR3 sequence: CASSEPPPGAPLHF. DNA of the CDR3: TGTGCCAGCAGTGAACCCCCCCCGGGGGCACCCCTCCACTTT. The V gene is TRBV6-1, the J gene TRBJ1-6; a possible D gene is TRBD1 (5 bases). Germline V gene sequence: CDR1 MNHNS, CDR2 SASEGT. This CDR3 has 14 residues. Trimming took off 2 bases at V and 11 bases at J, with 13 bases between the two ends.

The J gene is TRBJ2-1, the V gene TRBV5-5; 7 bases fit TRBD1. CDR1 is SGHKS and CDR2 is YYEKEE in the germline V gene (reference sequence). The trim removed 4 bases at V and 7 bases at J, leaving 11 bases unmatched. This CDR3 contains 15 residues. CDR3 protein: CASSPGQSSWNEQFF. CDR3 bases: TGTGCCAGCAGCCCGGGACAGAGCTCCTGGAATGAGCAGTTCTTC.

This rearrangement joins TRBV3-1 (or the pseudogene TRBV3-2) to TRBJ2-1; TRBD2 matches at 10 bases. Trimming removed 1 base from V and 8 bases from J; junction bases left unmatched: 2. CDR1 is LGHDT and CDR2 is YNNKEL in the germline V gene (reference sequence). This CDR3 is built from 14 residues. CDR3 in amino acids: CASSQGLAGDEQFF. DNA for the CDR3: TGTGCCAGCAGCCAAGGGCTAGCGGGAGATGAGCAGTTCTTC.

The genes are TRBV2 and TRBJ2-5, with D maybe TRBD1 (6 bases). Trimming removed 1 base from V and 10 bases from J, with 10 bases in between. The V gene's germline CDR1 is SNHLY and CDR2 FYNNEI. This CDR3 comprises 12 residues. The CDR3 loop reads CASSEVRGSQYF. In DNA, the CDR3 is TGTGCCAGCAGTGAAGTCAGGGGAAGCCAGTACTTC.

The chain recombines TRBV9 with TRBJ1-3; D not certain. V was clipped by 0 bases and J by 0 bases, with 7 bases between them. Germline loops: CDR1 SGDLS, CDR2 YYNGEE. The CDR3 covers 15 residues. The CDR3 is CASSVGGNSGNTIYF. Written as DNA, the CDR3 is TGTGCCAGCAGCGTAGGAGGAAACTCTGGAAACACCATATATTTT.

This clone was detected once. This chain joins TRBV29-1 and TRBJ2-1, with 10 bases fitting TRBD1. J gave up 14 bases and V 7 bases, and 8 bases lay outside the gene matches. The CDR3 extends over 11 amino acids. Germline-derived CDR1 and CDR2 are SQVTM and ANQGSEA. The CDR3 DNA is TGCAGCGCCCCCCGGGGGACAGGGGAGTTCTTC. This codes for CSAPRGTGEFF.

The chain links TRBV7-9 to TRBJ2-3; TRBD2 might be the D (6 bases). Germline values: CDR1 SEHNR, CDR2 FQNEAQ (reference sequence). The V end was cut by 5 bases, the J end by 0 bases, with 18 bases between. The CDR3 consists of 17 residues. The CDR3 protein is CASSPLKIAESTDTQYF. The CDR3 DNA is TGTGCCAGCAGCCCCCTAAAGATAGCGGAAAGCACAGATACGCAGTATTTT. The whole variable domain, filled in from reference TRBV7-9 and TRBJ2-3, reads DTGVSQNPRHKITKRGQNVTFRCDPISEHNRLYWYRQTLGQGPEFLTYFQNEAQLEKSRLLSDRFSAERPKGSFSTLEIQRTEQGDSAMYLCASSPLKIAESTDTQYFGPGTRLTVL.

The chain employs TRBV6-6 and TRBJ1-2; 7 bases align to TRBD1. The germline gives CDR1 MNHNY, CDR2 SVGAGI (reference sequence). The CDR3 covers 15 residues. The J segment lost 4 bases and the V segment lost 2 bases, leaving 7 bases of the junction unmatched. CDR3 in DNA: TGTGCCAGCAGTTACCGACAGGGAGCACTCTATGGCTACACCTTC. Its translation is CASSYRQGALYGYTF.

The chain recombines TRBV11-2 with TRBJ2-7; 7 bases align to TRBD1. The CDR3 consists of 13 residues. The V segment lost 1 base and the J segment 12 bases; nucleotides outside the gene matches: 9. Germline loops: CDR1 SGHAT, CDR2 FQNNGV. CDR3 sequence (DNA): TGTGCCAGCAGCTTAGGGGGGACAGTAAATCGGTACTTC. Amino acid sequence: CASSLGGTVNRYF. The full variable domain, with the rest looked up from reference TRBV11-2 and TRBJ2-7, is EAGVAQSPRYKIIEKRQSVAFWCNPISGHATLYWYQQILGQGPKLLIQFQNNGVVDDSQLPKDRFSAERLKGVDSTLKIQPAKLEDSAVYLCASSLGGTVNRYFGPGTRLTVT.

The chain is built from TRBV6-2 or TRBV6-3 and TRBJ2-7, with TRBD1 identical over 9 bases. J gave up 3 bases and V 5 bases, and 11 bases lay outside the gene matches. The CDR3 loop spans 16 amino acids. Germline CDR1 MNHEY, CDR2 SVGEGT. The CDR3 sequence: CASSTLDRGRIYEQYF. The CDR3 DNA sequence: TGTGCCAGCAGTACCTTAGACAGGGGGAGGATCTACGAGCAGTACTTC.

V usage is TRBV27 and J usage is TRBJ1-2, with TRBD1 matching over 7 bases. CDR1 is MNHEY, CDR2 SMNVEV, per germline (reference sequence). The V and J ends lost 8 bases and 4 bases, in that order; junction bases with no gene match: 13. This CDR3 comprises 15 residues. The CDR3 region is CASSPSGRGVYGYTF. CDR3 nucleotides: TGTGCCAGCTCACCAAGCGGCAGGGGGGTCTATGGCTACACCTTC.